This TCR beta chain appears in the sequencing data of a study of response to subunit inactivated influenza vaccine. Study-wide results and limits: Each seasonal influenza vaccination recruits few new T cells, the authors suggested.

This clonotype occurred a few times. The antigen is undetermined. MiXCR, applied by TCRdb to the RT-PCR reads, yields one record per CDR3 protein. There are more than 700,000 distinct CDR3 sequences in the sample; 21% occur only once, and 9.5% to 13% lies in the top ten. The CDR3 consists of 15 residues. Looked up from germline, CDR1 is MNHEY and CDR2 is SVGAGI. V was pared by 0 bases and J by 4 bases, with 2 bases of the junction left unmatched. The genes are TRBV6-5 and TRBJ2-1, with 8 bases matching TRBD2. The source material was PBMCs from blood, sampled more than 4 days after vaccination. The origin of this receptor is a man aged 45-65 years who received an inactivated influenza vaccine. CDR3 loop: CASSYSGGGYNEQFF. CDR3 DNA: TGTGCCAGCAGTTACTCGGGCGGGGGGTACAATGAGCAGTTCTTC.